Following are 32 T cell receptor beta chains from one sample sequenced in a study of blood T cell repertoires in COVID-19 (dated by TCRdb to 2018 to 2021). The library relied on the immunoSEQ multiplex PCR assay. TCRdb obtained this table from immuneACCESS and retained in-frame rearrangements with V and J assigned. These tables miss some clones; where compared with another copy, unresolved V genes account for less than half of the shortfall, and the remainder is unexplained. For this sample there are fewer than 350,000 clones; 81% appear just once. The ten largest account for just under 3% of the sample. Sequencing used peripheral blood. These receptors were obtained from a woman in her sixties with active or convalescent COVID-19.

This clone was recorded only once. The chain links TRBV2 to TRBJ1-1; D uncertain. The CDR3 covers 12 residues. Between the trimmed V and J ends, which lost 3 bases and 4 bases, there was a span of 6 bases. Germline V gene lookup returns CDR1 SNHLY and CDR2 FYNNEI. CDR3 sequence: CASSDPSTEAFF. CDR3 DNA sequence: TGTGCCAGCAGTGACCCGAGCACTGAAGCTTTCTTT.

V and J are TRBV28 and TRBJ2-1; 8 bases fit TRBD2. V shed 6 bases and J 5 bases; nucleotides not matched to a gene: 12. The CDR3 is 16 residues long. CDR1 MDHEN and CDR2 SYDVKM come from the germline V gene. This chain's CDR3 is CASSPAPGLGDNEQFF. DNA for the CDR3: TGTGCCAGCAGCCCCGCACCGGGACTAGGGGACAATGAGCAGTTCTTC. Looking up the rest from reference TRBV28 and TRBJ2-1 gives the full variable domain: DVKVTQSSRYLVKRTGEKVFLECVQDMDHENMFWYRQDPGLGLRLIYFSYDVKMKEKGDIPEGYSVSREKKERFSLILESASTNQTSMYLCASSPAPGLGDNEQFFGPGTRLTVL.

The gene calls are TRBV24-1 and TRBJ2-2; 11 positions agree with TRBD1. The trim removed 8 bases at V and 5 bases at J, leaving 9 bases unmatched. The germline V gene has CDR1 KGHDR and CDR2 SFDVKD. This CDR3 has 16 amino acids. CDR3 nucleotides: TGTGCCACCAACCTGGACAGGGGGCCCCCAACCGGGGAGCTGTTTTTT. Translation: CATNLDRGPPTGELFF.

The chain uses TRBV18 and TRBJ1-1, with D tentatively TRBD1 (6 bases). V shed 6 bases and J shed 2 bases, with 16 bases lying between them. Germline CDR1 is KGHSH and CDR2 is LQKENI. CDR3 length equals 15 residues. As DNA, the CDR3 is TGTGCCAGCTCGGCGAACAGGGAGGGCAACACTGAAGCTTTCTTT. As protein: CASSANREGNTEAFF.

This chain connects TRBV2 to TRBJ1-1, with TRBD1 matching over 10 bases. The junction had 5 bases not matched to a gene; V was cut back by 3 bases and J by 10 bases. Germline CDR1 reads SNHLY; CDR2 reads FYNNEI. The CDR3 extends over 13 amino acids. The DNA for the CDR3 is TGTGCCAGCAGTGAGTGGACAGGGGGTACAGCTTTCTTT. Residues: CASSEWTGGTAFF.

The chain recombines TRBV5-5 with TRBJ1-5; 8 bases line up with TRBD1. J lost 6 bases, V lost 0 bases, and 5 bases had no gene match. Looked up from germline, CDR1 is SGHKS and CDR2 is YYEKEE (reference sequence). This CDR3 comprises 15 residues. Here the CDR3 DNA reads TGTGCCAGCAGCTTGGAGGCAGGGGGCAGTCAGCCCCAGCATTTT. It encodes CASSLEAGGSQPQHF.

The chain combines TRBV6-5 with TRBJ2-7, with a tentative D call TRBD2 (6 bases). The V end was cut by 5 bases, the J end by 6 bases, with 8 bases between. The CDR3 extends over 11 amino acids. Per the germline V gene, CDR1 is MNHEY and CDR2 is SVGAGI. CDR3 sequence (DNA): TGTGCCAGCAGTACCGGGGGCGAGCAGTACTTC. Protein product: CASSTGGEQYF.

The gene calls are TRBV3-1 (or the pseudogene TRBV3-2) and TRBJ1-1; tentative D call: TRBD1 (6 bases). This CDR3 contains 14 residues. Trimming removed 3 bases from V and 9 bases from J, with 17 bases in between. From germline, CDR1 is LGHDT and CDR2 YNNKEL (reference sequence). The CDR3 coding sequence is TGTGCCAGCAGCCAGGGGGCAGGACCCCCCAAAGCTTTCTTT. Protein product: CASSQGAGPPKAFF.

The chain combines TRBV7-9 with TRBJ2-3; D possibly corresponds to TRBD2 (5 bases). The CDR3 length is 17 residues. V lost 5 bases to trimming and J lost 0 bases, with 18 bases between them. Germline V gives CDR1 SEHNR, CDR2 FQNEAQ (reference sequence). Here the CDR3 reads CASSLWTARPSTDTQYF. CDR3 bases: TGTGCCAGCAGCCTATGGACTGCTCGTCCTAGCACAGATACGCAGTATTTT.

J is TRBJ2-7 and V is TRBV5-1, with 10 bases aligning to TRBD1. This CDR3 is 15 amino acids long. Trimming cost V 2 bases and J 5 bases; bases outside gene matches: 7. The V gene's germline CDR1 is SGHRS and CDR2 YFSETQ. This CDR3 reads CASSLRQGAAHEQYF. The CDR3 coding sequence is TGCGCCAGCAGCTTAAGACAGGGGGCCGCACACGAGCAGTACTTC.

As DNA, the CDR3 is TGCAGCGCTGGGACTAGCGGGGGGGCGCTCACCGGGGAGCTGTTTTTT. This codes for CSAGTSGGALTGELFF. The chain combines TRBV29-1 with TRBJ2-2; TRBD2 agrees at 16 bases. Germline V lookup: CDR1 SQVTM, CDR2 ANQGSEA. This CDR3 region has 16 residues. Trimming took 7 bases from V and 4 from J; bases not matched to a gene: 6.

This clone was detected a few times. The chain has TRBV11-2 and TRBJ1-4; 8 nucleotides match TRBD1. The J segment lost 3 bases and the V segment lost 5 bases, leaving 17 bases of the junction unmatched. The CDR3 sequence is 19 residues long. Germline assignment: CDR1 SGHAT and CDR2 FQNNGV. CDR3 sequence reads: CASSRGSAAGGVSNEKLFF. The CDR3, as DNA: TGTGCCAGCAGCCGGGGGTCTGCGGCAGGGGGCGTCTCTAATGAAAAACTGTTTTTT.

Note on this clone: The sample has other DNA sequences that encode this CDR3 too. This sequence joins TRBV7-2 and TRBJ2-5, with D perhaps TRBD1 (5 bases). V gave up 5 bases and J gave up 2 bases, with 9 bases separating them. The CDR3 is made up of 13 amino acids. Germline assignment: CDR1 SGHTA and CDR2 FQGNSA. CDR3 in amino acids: CASSLPGQETQYF. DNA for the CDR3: TGTGCCAGCAGCCTCCCAGGGCAAGAGACCCAGTACTTC.

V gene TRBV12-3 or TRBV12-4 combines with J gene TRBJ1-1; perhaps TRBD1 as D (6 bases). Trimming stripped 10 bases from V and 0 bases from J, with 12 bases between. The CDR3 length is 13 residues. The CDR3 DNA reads TGTGCCATCCAGAAGGGGGTGAACACTGAAGCTTTCTTT. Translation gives CAIQKGVNTEAFF.

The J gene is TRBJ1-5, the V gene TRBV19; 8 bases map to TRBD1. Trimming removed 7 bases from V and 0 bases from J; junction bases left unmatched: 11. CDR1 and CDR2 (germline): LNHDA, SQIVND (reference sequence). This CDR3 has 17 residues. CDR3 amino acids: CASTRDRSFYSNQPQHF. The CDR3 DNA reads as TGTGCCAGTACCCGGGACAGGTCCTTTTATAGCAATCAGCCCCAGCATTTT.

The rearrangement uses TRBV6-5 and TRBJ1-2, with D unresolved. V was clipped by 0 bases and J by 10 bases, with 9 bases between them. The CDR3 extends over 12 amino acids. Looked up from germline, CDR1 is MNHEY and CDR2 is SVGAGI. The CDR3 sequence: CASSYSSQSYTF. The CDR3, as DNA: TGTGCCAGCAGTTACTCGTCCCAGTCCTACACCTTC.

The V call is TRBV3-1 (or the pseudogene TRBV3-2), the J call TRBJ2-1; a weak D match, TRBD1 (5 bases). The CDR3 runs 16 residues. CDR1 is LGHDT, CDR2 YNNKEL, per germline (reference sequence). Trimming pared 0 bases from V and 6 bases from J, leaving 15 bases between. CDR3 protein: CASSQDLGHTRNEQFF. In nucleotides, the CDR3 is TGTGCCAGCAGCCAAGATTTGGGGCACACCCGCAATGAGCAGTTCTTC.

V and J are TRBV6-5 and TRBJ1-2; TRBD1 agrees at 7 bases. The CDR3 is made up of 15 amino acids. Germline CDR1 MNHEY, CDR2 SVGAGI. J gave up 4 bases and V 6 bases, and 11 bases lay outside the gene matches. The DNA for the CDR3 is TGTGCCAGCAGACAGGGGCCCCCGGGAAGCTATGGCTACACCTTC. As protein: CASRQGPPGSYGYTF.

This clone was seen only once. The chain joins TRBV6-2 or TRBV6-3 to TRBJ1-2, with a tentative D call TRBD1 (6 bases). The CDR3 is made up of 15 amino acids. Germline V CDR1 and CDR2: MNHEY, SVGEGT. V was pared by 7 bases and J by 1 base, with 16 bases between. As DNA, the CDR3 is TGTGCCAGCAACCCTCAGGAAGGGGGTAACTATGGCTACACCTTC. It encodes CASNPQEGGNYGYTF.

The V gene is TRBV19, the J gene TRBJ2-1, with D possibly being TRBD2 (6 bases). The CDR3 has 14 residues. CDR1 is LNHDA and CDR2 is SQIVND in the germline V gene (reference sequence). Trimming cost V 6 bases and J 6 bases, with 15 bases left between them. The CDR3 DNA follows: TGTGCCAGTAGGGGGGTAGCCGGGGGCAATGAGCAGTTCTTC. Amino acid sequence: CASRGVAGGNEQFF.

In nucleotides, the CDR3 is TGTGCCAGCAGTTACGGGATAGCGGGGGGGCCCGGGACCCAGTACTTC. Encoded protein: CASSYGIAGGPGTQYF. This chain links TRBV6-2 or TRBV6-3 with TRBJ2-5; 11 bases agree with TRBD2. CDR3 size: 16 residues. The junction had 9 bases not matched to a gene; V was cut back by 2 bases and J by 7 bases. CDR1 MNHEY and CDR2 SVGEGT come from the germline V gene.

In nucleotides, the CDR3 is TGTGCCAGCAGCACCGACCCTTTAGACTTCTCTGGAAACACCATATATTTT. It specifies CASSTDPLDFSGNTIYF. This sequence joins TRBV5-5 and TRBJ1-3, with D unresolved. This CDR3 has 17 residues. The V end lost 4 bases, the J end lost 0 bases, and 17 bases lay between the germline ends. Germline lookup yields CDR1 SGHKS and CDR2 YYEKEE (reference sequence).

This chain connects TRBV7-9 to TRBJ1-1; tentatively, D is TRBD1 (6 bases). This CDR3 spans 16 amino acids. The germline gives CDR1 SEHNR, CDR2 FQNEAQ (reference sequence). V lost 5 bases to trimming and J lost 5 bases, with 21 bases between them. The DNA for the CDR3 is TGTGCCAGCAGCGAATCCCTGGGGGGGGCTGGGACTGAAGCTTTCTTT. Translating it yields CASSESLGGAGTEAFF. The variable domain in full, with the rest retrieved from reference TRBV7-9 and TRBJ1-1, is DTGVSQNPRHKITKRGQNVTFRCDPISEHNRLYWYRQTLGQGPEFLTYFQNEAQLEKSRLLSDRFSAERPKGSFSTLEIQRTEQGDSAMYLCASSESLGGAGTEAFFGQGTRLTVV.

Here the CDR3 DNA reads TGTGCCAGCAGCTCCCGACAGGGATCAAACACTGAAGCTTTCTTT. Encoded protein: CASSSRQGSNTEAFF. The rearrangement joins TRBV7-2 to TRBJ1-1; 7 positions agree with TRBD1. The CDR3 contains 15 residues. J gave up 2 bases and V 4 bases, and 7 bases lay outside the gene matches. Looked up from germline, CDR1 is SGHTA and CDR2 is FQGNSA.

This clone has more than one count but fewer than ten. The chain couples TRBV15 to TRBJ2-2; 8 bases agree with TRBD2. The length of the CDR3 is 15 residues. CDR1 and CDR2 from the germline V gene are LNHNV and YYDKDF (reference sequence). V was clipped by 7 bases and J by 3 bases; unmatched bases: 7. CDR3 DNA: TGTGCCACCATGGCCTCAGCGGGGGACACCGGGGAGCTGTTTTTT. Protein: CATMASAGDTGELFF.

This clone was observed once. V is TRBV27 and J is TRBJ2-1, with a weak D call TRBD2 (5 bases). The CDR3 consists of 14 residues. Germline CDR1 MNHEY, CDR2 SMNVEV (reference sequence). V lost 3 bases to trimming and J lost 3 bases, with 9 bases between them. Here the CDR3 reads CASSFGVGYNEQFF. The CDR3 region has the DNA TGTGCCAGCAGTTTCGGGGTCGGCTACAATGAGCAGTTCTTC.

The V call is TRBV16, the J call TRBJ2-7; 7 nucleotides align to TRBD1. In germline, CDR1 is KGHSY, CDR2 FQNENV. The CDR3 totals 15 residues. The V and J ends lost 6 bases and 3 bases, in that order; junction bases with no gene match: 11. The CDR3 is CASSRDPGQSYEQYF. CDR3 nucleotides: TGTGCCAGCAGTCGAGATCCGGGACAGAGCTACGAGCAGTACTTC.

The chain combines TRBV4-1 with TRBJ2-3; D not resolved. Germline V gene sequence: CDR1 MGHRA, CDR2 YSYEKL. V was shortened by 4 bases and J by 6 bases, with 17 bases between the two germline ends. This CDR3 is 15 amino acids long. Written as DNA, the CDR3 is TGCGCCAGCAGCCGTTTTTACCCATTTGGCGATACGCAGTATTTT. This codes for CASSRFYPFGDTQYF.

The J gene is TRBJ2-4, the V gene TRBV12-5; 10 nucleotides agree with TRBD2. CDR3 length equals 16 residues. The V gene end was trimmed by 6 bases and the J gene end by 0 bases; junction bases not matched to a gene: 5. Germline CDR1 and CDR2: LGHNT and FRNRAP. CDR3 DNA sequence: TGTGCTAGTGGGAGCGGGGGGGATCTAGCCAAAAACATTCAGTACTTC. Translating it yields CASGSGGDLAKNIQYF.

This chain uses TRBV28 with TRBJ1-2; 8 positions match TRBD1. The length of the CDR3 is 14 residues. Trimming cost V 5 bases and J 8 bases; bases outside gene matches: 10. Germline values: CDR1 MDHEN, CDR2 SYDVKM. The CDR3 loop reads CASSPLTGVSGYTF. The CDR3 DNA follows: TGTGCCAGCAGTCCCTTGACAGGGGTAAGCGGCTACACCTTC.

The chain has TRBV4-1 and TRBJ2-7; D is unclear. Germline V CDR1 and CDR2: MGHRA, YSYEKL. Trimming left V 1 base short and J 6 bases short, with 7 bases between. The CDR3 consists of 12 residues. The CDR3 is CASSQVFSEQYF. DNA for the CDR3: TGCGCCAGCAGCCAAGTTTTCAGCGAGCAGTACTTC.

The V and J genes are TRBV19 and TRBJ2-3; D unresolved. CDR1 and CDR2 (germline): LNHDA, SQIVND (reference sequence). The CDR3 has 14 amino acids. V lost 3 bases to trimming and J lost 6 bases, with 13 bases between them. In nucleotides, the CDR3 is TGTGCCAGTAGTATTTCCCAAGCGCTGGATACGCAGTATTTT. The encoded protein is CASSISQALDTQYF. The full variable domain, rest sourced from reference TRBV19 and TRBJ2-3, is DGGITQSPKYLFRKEGQNVTLSCEQNLNHDAMYWYRQDPGQGLRLIYYSQIVNDFQKGDIAEGYSVSREKKESFPLTVTSAQKNPTAFYLCASSISQALDTQYFGPGTRLTVL.